A selection of T cell receptor beta chains follows, all from one sample in a study of cytomegalovirus exposure and HLA in healthy donors. Libraries were prepared by immunoSEQ multiplex PCR; TCRdb keeps only in-frame clonotypes and omits some of them. Here the sample spans 150,000 to 200,000 clones, approximately 80% being singletons. Sequenced material: PBMCs. The receptors originated from a woman aged 25 to 39 in good health and CMV-seronegative. Both conserved end residues are part of each CDR3. A D gene is named only where the DNA matches it firmly. For some rows the clone size is stated as once, few or many, or as a class when expanded; others skip it.

D gene,clone size,J gene,V gene,CDR3 length,CDR3 protein,CDR3 DNA
.,.,TRBJ2-1,TRBV21-1,16,CASSIRRPLDYNEQFF,TGTGCCAGTTCGATAAGGCGGCCCCTAGACTACAATGAGCAGTTCTTC
.,few,TRBJ2-1,TRBV5-6,11,CASSLQNEQFF,TGTGCCAGCAGCCTACAGAATGAGCAGTTCTTC
.,.,TRBJ2-7,TRBV27,15,CASSQNWRDTYEQYF,TGTGCCAGCAGCCAAAACTGGCGGGATACCTACGAGCAGTACTTC
TRBD1,.,TRBJ2-3,TRBV7-9,14,CASSYDRDPDTQYF,TGTGCCAGCAGCTATGACAGGGATCCAGATACGCAGTATTTT
TRBD2,once,TRBJ2-7,TRBV7-9,16,CASGPAGGILTYEQYF,TGTGCCAGCGGGCCAGCGGGAGGGATCCTTACCTACGAGCAGTACTTC
TRBD1,.,TRBJ1-2,TRBV6-7,17,CASSYSSGDRRRLFSTF,TGTGCCAGCAGTTACTCCTCGGGGGACAGGAGGAGACTTTTTAGCACCTTC
.,few,TRBJ1-1,TRBV19,15,CASSGRQVGNSEAFF,TGTGCCAGTAGTGGTCGACAGGTTGGGAATAGTGAAGCTTTCTTT
.,.,TRBJ2-7,TRBV5-1,13,CASSQLTGYEQYF,TGCGCCAGCAGCCAACTGACAGGCTACGAGCAGTACTTC
.,.,TRBJ1-1,TRBV27,14,CASSLGLMNTEAFF,TGTGCCAGCAGTTTAGGACTCATGAACACTGAAGCTTTCTTT
.,.,TRBJ2-3,TRBV9,18,CASSVSGSRNPYTDTQYF,TGTGCCAGCAGCGTCTCCGGGAGCCGAAACCCTTACACAGATACGCAGTATTTT
TRBD2,.,TRBJ2-7,TRBV5-1,14,CASSFSGGNYEQYF,TGCGCCAGCAGCTTCAGCGGGGGGAACTACGAGCAGTACTTC
TRBD1,.,TRBJ1-2,TRBV20-1,11,CSGGTVYGYPF,TGCAGCGGCGGGACAGTCTATGGCTACCCCTTC
TRBD2,.,TRBJ2-5,TRBV28,16,CASSEGASGRGETQYF,TGTGCCAGCAGTGAAGGGGCTAGCGGGAGGGGGGAGACCCAGTACTTC
TRBD1,once,TRBJ2-2,TRBV7-8,16,CASKTGTGSNTGELFF,TGTGCCAGCAAAACCGGGACAGGGAGTAACACCGGGGAGCTGTTTTTT
.,.,TRBJ1-2,TRBV30,13,CAWSPGMTYGYTF,TGTGCCTGGTCCCCAGGGATGACCTATGGCTACACCTTC
.,few,TRBJ2-7,TRBV6-5,15,CASSYSPGAGGEQYF,TGTGCCAGCAGTTACTCTCCGGGGGCCGGGGGGGAGCAGTACTTC
TRBD2,.,TRBJ2-3,TRBV2,16,CASIPGASGDTDTQYF,TGTGCCAGCATCCCGGGGGCTAGCGGGGACACAGATACGCAGTATTTT
.,once,TRBJ1-4,TRBV9,15,CASSVGARIIEKLFF,TGTGCCAGCAGCGTAGGGGCCCGGATCATTGAAAAACTGTTTTTT
TRBD1,once,TRBJ1-5,TRBV4-2,18,CASSQDLGTGGHGQPQHF,TGTGCCAGCAGCCAAGATCTCGGGACAGGGGGTCATGGTCAGCCCCAGCATTTT
TRBD2,.,TRBJ2-7,TRBV29-1,13,CSISGTNSYEQYF,TGCAGCATTAGCGGGACAAACTCCTACGAGCAGTACTTC
TRBD1,.,TRBJ1-4,TRBV6-5,15,CASSETGMPNEKLFF,TGTGCCAGCAGCGAGACAGGGATGCCTAATGAAAAACTGTTTTTT
TRBD1,.,TRBJ2-7,TRBV19,14,CASAPGQGPYEQYF,TGTGCCAGTGCACCGGGACAGGGCCCCTACGAGCAGTACTTC
TRBD1,.,TRBJ1-1,TRBV5-1,15,CASSLVGQMNTEAFF,TGCGCCAGCAGCTTGGTGGGACAGATGAACACTGAAGCTTTCTTT
TRBD1,.,TRBJ2-5,TRBV29-1,15,CSVEEVDRDQETQYF,TGCAGCGTTGAAGAGGTTGACAGGGACCAAGAGACCCAGTACTTC
.,once,TRBJ2-4,TRBV20-1,11,CSARWGDIQYF,TGCAGTGCTAGGTGGGGAGACATTCAGTACTTC
.,.,TRBJ1-4,TRBV18,14,CASSLTSVNEKLFF,TGTGCCAGCTCCCTTACTTCGGTTAATGAAAAACTGTTTTTT
TRBD1,.,TRBJ1-2,TRBV28,12,CASSGDRVGYTF,TGTGCCAGCAGTGGGGACAGGGTTGGCTACACCTTC
.,.,TRBJ1-5,TRBV9,14,CASSAFTGNQPQHF,TGTGCCAGCAGCGCGTTTACAGGTAATCAGCCCCAGCATTTT
.,.,TRBJ2-1,TRBV7-9,14,CASKRGAGPNEQFF,TGTGCCAGTAAACGGGGGGCAGGCCCCAATGAGCAGTTCTTC
.,.,TRBJ2-3,TRBV11-2,12,CASSPYRDTQYF,TGTGCCAGCAGCCCCTATCGGGATACGCAGTATTTT
.,once,TRBJ1-5,TRBV28,13,CASSAPQPRTQHF,TGTGCCAGCAGTGCCCCACAGCCCCGGACCCAGCATTTT
TRBD2,.,TRBJ2-1,TRBV4-3,17,CASSQESGLAGRNEQFF,TGCGCCAGCAGCCAAGAGTCCGGGCTAGCGGGAAGGAATGAGCAGTTCTTC
.,.,TRBJ2-1,TRBV5-6,12,CASSPSFNEQFF,TGTGCCAGCAGCCCGTCTTTCAATGAGCAGTTCTTC
TRBD1,.,TRBJ2-2,TRBV19,17,CASSVLGTGAIGGELFF,TGTGCCAGTAGCGTCCTTGGGACAGGGGCGATAGGCGGGGAGCTGTTTTTT
TRBD1,once,TRBJ2-7,TRBV28,14,CASSFRQGIIEQYF,TGTGCCAGCAGTTTTAGACAGGGAATAATCGAGCAGTACTTC
TRBD2,few,TRBJ2-5,TRBV28,16,CASSFGTSGSQETQYF,TGTGCCAGCAGTTTTGGTACTAGCGGGTCTCAAGAGACCCAGTACTTC
.,once,TRBJ2-1,TRBV27,16,CASSLELSGTYNEQFF,TGTGCCAGCAGCTTAGAGCTTAGCGGCACCTACAATGAGCAGTTCTTC
.,.,TRBJ1-2,TRBV7-3,12,CASSQPGEGYTF,TGTGCCAGCAGCCAACCGGGAGAAGGCTACACCTTC
.,.,TRBJ1-2,TRBV4-1,14,CASSQDVEVYGYTF,TGCGCCAGCAGCCAAGATGTTGAGGTGTACGGCTACACCTTC
TRBD2,.,TRBJ2-2,TRBV7-3,19,CASSLNGRPGLANTGELFF,TGTGCCAGCAGCTTAAATGGTCGCCCGGGACTAGCAAACACCGGGGAGCTGTTTTTT
TRBD1,.,TRBJ1-2,TRBV27,16,CASSLTGPYANYGYTF,TGTGCCAGCAGCCTGACAGGGCCCTACGCTAACTATGGCTACACCTTC